The T cell receptor (beta chain) described here comes from a study of T-cell reconstitution after alpha-beta-depleted transplantation in children. This clonotype was counted a few times. Molecular barcoding with unique molecular identifiers was used for the TCRbeta library. Each CDR3 protein gets one entry after TCRdb re-called the PCR reads with MiXCR. The sample carries 440,000 or so distinct CDR3 sequences, about 11% recorded once. The CDR3 runs to 15 residues. Trimming took off 5 bases at V and 6 bases at J, with 19 bases between the two ends. Germline lookup yields CDR1 MRHNA and CDR2 SNTAGT. Material: PBMCs from the stem cell graft donor, obtained from the stem cell graft. V usage is TRBV6-4 and J usage is TRBJ1-2, with D possibly matching TRBD1 (6 bases). The sequence came from a human donor who donated a stem cell graft to a child with acute myeloid leukemia. CDR3: CASSKDSWLGDGYTF. The DNA for the CDR3 is TGTGCCAGCAGTAAGGACAGTTGGCTCGGGGATGGCTACACCTTC.